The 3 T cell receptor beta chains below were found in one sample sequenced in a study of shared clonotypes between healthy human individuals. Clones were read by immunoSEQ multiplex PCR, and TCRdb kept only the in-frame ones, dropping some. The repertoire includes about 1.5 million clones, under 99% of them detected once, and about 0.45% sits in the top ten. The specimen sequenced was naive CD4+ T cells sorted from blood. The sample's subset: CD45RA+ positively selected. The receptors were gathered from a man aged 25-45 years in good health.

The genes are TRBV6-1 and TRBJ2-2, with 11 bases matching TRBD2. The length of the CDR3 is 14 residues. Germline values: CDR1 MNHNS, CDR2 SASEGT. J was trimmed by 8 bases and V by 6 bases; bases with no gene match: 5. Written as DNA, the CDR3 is TGTGCCAGCAGCGAAAGACTAGCGGGAGGGGAGCTGTTTTTT. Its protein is CASSERLAGGELFF.

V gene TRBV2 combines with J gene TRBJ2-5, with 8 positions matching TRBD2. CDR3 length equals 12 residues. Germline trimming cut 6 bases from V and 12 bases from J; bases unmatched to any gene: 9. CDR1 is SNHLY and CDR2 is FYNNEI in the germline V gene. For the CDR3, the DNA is TGTGCCAGCAGCGACCGGGGGGGAACTGAGTACTTC. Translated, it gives CASSDRGGTEYF.

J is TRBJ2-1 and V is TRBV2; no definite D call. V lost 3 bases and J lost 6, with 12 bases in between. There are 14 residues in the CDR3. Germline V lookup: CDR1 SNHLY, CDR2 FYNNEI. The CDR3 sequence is CASSDLGQFNEQFF. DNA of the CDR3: TGTGCCAGCAGTGATTTGGGTCAATTCAATGAGCAGTTCTTC. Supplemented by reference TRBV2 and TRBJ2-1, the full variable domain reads EPEVTQTPSHQVTQMGQEVILRCVPISNHLYFYWYRQILGQKVEFLVSFYNNEISEKSEIFDDQFSVERPDGSNFTLKIRSTKLEDSAMYFCASSDLGQFNEQFFGPGTRLTVL.